This is a list of T cell receptor beta chains from one sample in a study of blood T cell repertoires in COVID-19. Using immunoSEQ multiplex PCR, the repertoire was profiled, and TCRdb retains in-frame clones only, with some absent. Among about 410,000 clones listed, 75% to 90% were seen once. Sequencing was performed on peripheral blood. The receptors were gathered from a woman aged 40 to 50 with COVID-19, enrolled during active disease. The CDR3 runs from the conserved cysteine through the conserved F or W. The D gene is left open where the match is weak. Only part of the rows carry a size: once, few, many, or a class if the clone is expanded.

j_gene	len	d_gene	abundance	v_gene	CDR3nt	CDR3aa
TRBJ1-4	14	NA	few	TRBV20-1	TGCAGTGCTAGTAGACTGACTGATAATGAAAAACTGTTTTTT	CSASRLTDNEKLFF
TRBJ1-2	13	NA	once	TRBV28	TGTGCCAGCATTGACCCCAGGGGCGGGGGCTACACCTTC	CASIDPRGGGYTF
TRBJ2-5	12	TRBD1	many	TRBV2	TGTGCCAGCAGCGGACAGGGGGAGACCCAGTACTTC	CASSGQGETQYF
TRBJ2-7	14	NA	NA	TRBV7-9	TGTGCCAGCAGCTCTCCGTGGGCCCAACGCGAGCAGTACTTC	CASSSPWAQREQYF
TRBJ2-5	14	NA	NA	TRBV13	TGTGCCAGCAGCGCCCCGGACAGCCAAGAGACCCAGTACTTC	CASSAPDSQETQYF
TRBJ1-4	13	NA	NA	TRBV18	TGTGCCAGCTCACCAACAGTAAATGAAAAACTGTTTTTT	CASSPTVNEKLFF
TRBJ2-1	15	TRBD2	NA	TRBV6-5	TGTGCCAGCAGTTACTCCGGGACTAGCGGGAGTGAGCAGTTCTTC	CASSYSGTSGSEQFF
TRBJ2-1	17	TRBD2	NA	TRBV5-6	TGTGCCAGCAACCTAGGGGCCGGGACTAGCGTCCAGGGTGAGCAGTTCTTC	CASNLGAGTSVQGEQFF
TRBJ2-3	15	TRBD2	NA	TRBV3-1/TRBV3-2	TGTGCCAGCAGCCAAGCTCCGGGGGGGACAGATACGCAGTATTTT	CASSQAPGGTDTQYF
TRBJ2-5	14	TRBD1	NA	TRBV5-1	TGCGCCAGCAGTTTAACAGGGGGCGCAGAGACCCAGTACTTC	CASSLTGGAETQYF
TRBJ1-3	15	NA	once	TRBV4-1	TGCGCCAGCAGCCAAGATGCGACTGATGGAAACACCATATATTTT	CASSQDATDGNTIYF
TRBJ1-2	13	TRBD1	NA	TRBV29-1	TGCAGCGCAACTGGACAGGGTAGTCGAGGCTACACCTTC	CSATGQGSRGYTF
TRBJ2-5	12	NA	NA	TRBV18	TGTGCCAGCTCACCACGAGGGGAGACCCAGTACTTC	CASSPRGETQYF
TRBJ1-5	12	NA	once	TRBV27	TGTGCCAGCACCGCCGGGGGATCAGCCCAGCATTTT	CASTAGGSAQHF